The rows below give T cell receptor beta chains drawn from one sample of a study of control samples from healthy donors and cancer patients. The data were produced by immunoSEQ multiplex PCR, yet TCRdb's version contains in-frame clones alone and is incomplete. The sample includes 150,000 or so clones, 93% of them seen just once. Material: blood. Source of these receptors: a man between 50 and 59 years old in good health. Both conserved end residues are part of each CDR3. A D gene is named only where the DNA matches it firmly. Not all rows give a size; the values are once, few, many and, for expanded clones, a class.

V: TRBV6-1; J: TRBJ1-2; D: TRBD1; size: -; CDR3: CASSEVTGGLPYGYTF; DNA: TGTGCCAGCAGTGAAGTGACAGGGGGGCTGCCCTATGGCTACACCTTC
V: TRBV7-6; J: TRBJ2-2; D: TRBD1; size: -; CDR3: CASSLAGQGWGELFF; DNA: TGTGCCAGCAGCTTAGCGGGACAGGGATGGGGGGAGCTGTTTTTT
V: TRBV2; J: TRBJ1-5; D: -; size: -; CDR3: CASSEARQDNQPQHF; DNA: TGTGCCAGCAGTGAAGCCAGACAGGACAATCAGCCCCAGCATTTT
V: TRBV5-6; J: TRBJ1-1; D: -; size: once; CDR3: CASSFARTLNTEAFF; DNA: TGTGCCAGCAGCTTTGCCCGGACGTTGAACACTGAAGCTTTCTTT
V: TRBV5-1; J: TRBJ1-2; D: -; size: -; CDR3: CASSSGVAYGYTF; DNA: TGCGCCAGCAGCTCAGGGGTTGCCTATGGCTACACCTTC
V: TRBV21-1; J: TRBJ1-5; D: -; size: -; CDR3: CASSTPGNFGNQPQHF; DNA: TGTGCCAGCAGCACCCCAGGGAATTTTGGCAATCAGCCCCAGCATTTT
V: TRBV29-1; J: TRBJ1-1; D: -; size: -; CDR3: CSVERGARPEAFF; DNA: TGCAGCGTTGAAAGGGGCGCCCGGCCTGAAGCTTTCTTT
V: TRBV19; J: TRBJ1-5; D: TRBD1; size: -; CDR3: CASSDPGQAPPQHF; DNA: TGTGCCAGTAGCGACCCGGGACAGGCGCCTCCCCAGCATTTT
V: TRBV11-2; J: TRBJ2-1; D: TRBD1; size: -; CDR3: CASSLAGGRVNEQFF; DNA: TGTGCCAGCAGCTTAGCAGGGGGTAGGGTCAATGAGCAGTTCTTC
V: TRBV6-5; J: TRBJ1-2; D: -; size: once; CDR3: CASSLTSPIYGYTF; DNA: TGTGCCAGCAGTTTGACCTCTCCAATTTATGGCTACACCTTC
V: TRBV7-8; J: TRBJ2-7; D: -; size: -; CDR3: CASSLESDEQYF; DNA: TGTGCCAGCAGCTTAGAGTCCGACGAGCAGTACTTC
V: TRBV28; J: TRBJ1-1; D: TRBD1; size: -; CDR3: CASRPRDRVLSEAFF; DNA: TGTGCCAGCAGACCCAGGGACAGGGTATTGTCTGAAGCTTTCTTT
V: TRBV7-9; J: TRBJ1-4; D: TRBD1; size: -; CDR3: CASSYYRGTNEKLFF; DNA: TGTGCCAGCAGCTATTACAGGGGGACTAATGAAAAACTGTTTTTT
V: TRBV19; J: TRBJ2-7; D: -; size: -; CDR3: CASSISTGSYEQYF; DNA: TGTGCCAGTAGTATAAGTACAGGATCCTACGAGCAGTACTTC
V: TRBV10-3; J: TRBJ2-7; D: -; size: -; CDR3: CAISEPGRLMEQYF; DNA: TGTGCCATCAGTGAACCGGGACGGCTGATGGAGCAGTACTTC
V: TRBV10-3; J: TRBJ1-5; D: -; size: -; CDR3: CAISRRQTDQPQHF; DNA: TGTGCCATCAGCCGGAGGCAAACCGATCAGCCCCAGCATTTT
V: TRBV24-1; J: TRBJ2-1; D: -; size: -; CDR3: CATSDRFRDTYNEQFF; DNA: TGTGCCACCAGTGACCGTTTTCGGGACACATACAATGAGCAGTTCTTC
V: TRBV15; J: TRBJ2-7; D: TRBD1; size: -; CDR3: CATSRPTGAGEQYF; DNA: TGTGCCACCAGCAGACCAACAGGGGCAGGCGAGCAGTACTTC
V: TRBV11-2; J: TRBJ2-2; D: -; size: -; CDR3: CASSLGVTGELFF; DNA: TGTGCCAGCAGCCTAGGGGTAACCGGGGAGCTGTTTTTT
V: TRBV5-1; J: TRBJ2-7; D: TRBD1; size: -; CDR3: CASTQGTGYDEQYF; DNA: TGCGCCAGCACACAGGGGACAGGGTACGACGAGCAGTACTTC
V: TRBV7-8; J: TRBJ1-1; D: -; size: -; CDR3: CASSSDRNTEAFF; DNA: TGTGCCAGCAGCTCCGACAGGAACACTGAAGCTTTCTTT
V: TRBV29-1; J: TRBJ2-7; D: -; size: once; CDR3: CSVAETSYEQYF; DNA: TGCAGCGTTGCTGAGACATCCTACGAGCAGTACTTC
V: TRBV5-1; J: TRBJ1-1; D: -; size: -; CDR3: CASRIKENTEAFF; DNA: TGCGCCAGCAGGATAAAAGAGAACACTGAAGCTTTCTTT
V: TRBV18; J: TRBJ2-7; D: -; size: once; CDR3: CASSPPIGDSEQYF; DNA: TGTGCCAGCTCCCCCCCGATAGGGGACTCCGAGCAGTACTTC
V: TRBV19; J: TRBJ2-5; D: TRBD1; size: -; CDR3: CASTVSGGRETQYF; DNA: TGTGCCAGTACAGTATCAGGGGGCCGGGAGACCCAGTACTTC
V: TRBV5-1; J: TRBJ2-5; D: TRBD1; size: -; CDR3: CASSLDPTGAETQYF; DNA: TGCGCCAGCAGCTTGGACCCTACAGGGGCAGAGACCCAGTACTTC